This T cell receptor beta chain was profiled in a study of shared clonotypes between healthy human individuals. Losses at the gene ends were 6 bases for V and 0 bases for J; bases not matched to a gene: 14. The germline CDR1 and CDR2 sequences are MNHEY and SMNVEV (reference sequence). CDR3 length: 19 amino acids. Each cell subset's genomic DNA was divided evenly among several immunoSEQ plates. Libraries were prepared by immunoSEQ multiplex PCR; TCRdb keeps only in-frame clonotypes and omits some of them. Altogether over 1.5 million clones are present, 98% being singletons, with the ten largest covering around 0.45%.

The sample consisted of naive CD4+ T cells sorted from blood. Subset of the sample: CD45RA+ positively selected. This clonotype was sampled from a man aged 30-40 years in good health. This chain connects TRBV27 to TRBJ2-1; 10 bases are shared with TRBD2. In DNA form, the CDR3 reads TGTGCCAGCAGCTATACCACTAGCGGGACCCGGAGCTCCTACAATGAGCAGTTCTTC. Translation gives CASSYTTSGTRSSYNEQFF.